Each of the 21 T cell receptor beta chains below was sequenced from the same sample in a study of Graves' ophthalmopathy and Graves' hyperthyroidism. The TCR beta CDR3 regions underwent amplification from RNA transcripts. Second-round multiplex PCR came after first-round RT-PCR with HTBI primers. TCRdb re-called the multiplex PCR reads with MiXCR, one entry per CDR3 protein. The table includes about 1.2 million distinct CDR3 sequences, about 38% detected once. The sample taken for sequencing was peripheral blood or thyroid tissue (not recorded which). These receptors were collected from an adult man with Graves' hyperthyroidism.

The table lists this clonotype with a few counts. The chain's CDR3 is CASSQDGTNSNQPQHF. CDR3 nucleotide sequence: TGCGCCAGCAGCCAAGACGGGACAAATAGCAATCAGCCCCAGCATTTT. V usage is TRBV4-1 and J usage is TRBJ1-5, with D perhaps matching TRBD1 (6 bases). This CDR3 has 16 residues. V gave up 0 bases and J gave up 0 bases, with 9 bases separating them. Germline values: CDR1 MGHRA, CDR2 YSYEKL.

This clonotype was observed at least ten times. This chain connects TRBV24-1 to TRBJ2-6; TRBD2 agrees at 10 bases. The CDR3 extends over 18 amino acids. After removal of 4 bases from V and 0 bases from J, the junction contained 5 bases not matched to a gene. The germline V gene encodes CDR1 KGHDR and CDR2 SFDVKD. Written as DNA, the CDR3 is TGTGCCACCAGTGAGGCTAGCGGGAGATACTCTGGGGCCAACGTCCTGACTTTC. Translated: CATSEASGRYSGANVLTF.

The table lists this clonotype with many counts. The chain joins TRBV20-1 to TRBJ1-2; 7 nucleotides line up with TRBD1. This CDR3 comprises 17 residues. CDR1 DFQATT and CDR2 SNEGSKA come from the germline V gene (reference sequence). The ends lost 1 base at V and 0 bases at J; junction bases unmatched: 11. The CDR3 spells CSARVTRGQDPNYGYTF. The CDR3 nucleotides are TGCAGTGCTAGAGTCACCCGTGGACAGGACCCTAACTATGGCTACACCTTC.

This clonotype was counted many times. The V and J genes are TRBV29-1 and TRBJ1-1; 9 positions match TRBD1. CDR1 and CDR2 from the germline V gene are SQVTM and ANQGSEA. The CDR3 extends over 14 amino acids. V gave up 6 bases and J gave up 2 bases; unmatched junction bases: 7. CDR3 loop: CSVEQGAGNTEAFF. The CDR3 nucleotides read TGCAGCGTGGAACAGGGGGCAGGTAACACTGAAGCTTTCTTT.

Only a few counts were recorded for this clonotype. This chain uses TRBV6-1 with TRBJ1-3; possibly TRBD1 for D (6 bases). Trimming left V 8 bases short and J 2 bases short, with 13 bases between. Germline V gives CDR1 MNHNS, CDR2 SASEGT. CDR3 length equals 14 residues. CDR3 amino acids: CASAQGTAGNTIYF. The CDR3, as DNA: TGTGCCAGCGCACAGGGCACGGCTGGAAACACCATATATTTT.

This clonotype occurred a few times. The V and J genes are TRBV20-1 and TRBJ2-3; 10 nucleotides match TRBD2. V gave up 1 base and J gave up 15 bases; unmatched junction bases: 10. Germline loops: CDR1 DFQATT, CDR2 SNEGSKA (reference sequence). The CDR3 spans 13 residues. CDR3 residues: CSARGAGGPSGYF. Written as DNA, the CDR3 is TGCAGTGCTAGAGGAGCGGGAGGGCCCTCAGGCTATTTT.

V gene TRBV7-9 combines with J gene TRBJ2-7; D possibly corresponds to TRBD2 (5 bases). This CDR3 region has 18 residues. Germline CDR1 is SEHNR and CDR2 is FQNEAQ (reference sequence). Trimming left V 2 bases short and J 6 bases short, with 26 bases between. The CDR3 DNA sequence: TGTGCCAGCAGCTTAATCGGTACGACGGTAGGACTTCCTGGCGAGCAGTACTTC. Translating it yields CASSLIGTTVGLPGEQYF.

The chain couples TRBV30 to TRBJ2-6; maybe TRBD2 (5 bases). The CDR3 totals 14 residues. The V end lost 4 bases, the J end lost 2 bases, and 9 bases lay between the germline ends. Germline V gives CDR1 GTSNPN, CDR2 SVGIG (reference sequence). CDR3 DNA sequence: TGTGCCTGGATGTCGGGGACTGGGGCCAACGTCCTGACTTTC. This codes for CAWMSGTGANVLTF.

This clonotype was seen only a few times. This clone may be a read error of a much larger clone one base away. The CDR3 coding sequence is TGCAGCGTTGAAGAGAAATCAGTCTACGAGCAGTACTTC. Its protein product is CSVEEKSVYEQYF. V gene TRBV29-1 combines with J gene TRBJ2-7, with D uncertain. Germline lookup yields CDR1 SQVTM and CDR2 ANQGSEA. V was pared by 0 bases and J by 3 bases, with 9 bases between. This CDR3 spans 13 amino acids.

In its sample, this clonotype was seen many times. This chain connects TRBV20-1 to TRBJ2-7, with 9 bases matching TRBD1. The junction had 4 bases not matched to a gene; V was cut back by 3 bases and J by 1 base. CDR1 DFQATT and CDR2 SNEGSKA come from the germline V gene (reference sequence). There are 14 residues in the CDR3. DNA for the CDR3: TGCAGTGCTAGTAGGACAGGGGATTCCTACGAGCAGTACTTC. This gives the protein CSASRTGDSYEQYF.

This chain uses TRBV7-9 with TRBJ1-2, with a tentative D call TRBD1 (5 bases). Trimming left V 6 bases short and J 0 bases short, with 14 bases between. Germline V gene sequence: CDR1 SEHNR, CDR2 FQNEAQ (reference sequence). This CDR3 region has 15 residues. The CDR3 region is CASSYLQGANYGYTF. CDR3 coding DNA: TGTGCCAGCAGTTACCTTCAGGGAGCTAACTATGGCTACACCTTC.

The V call is TRBV30, the J call TRBJ1-1; D perhaps matches TRBD1 (5 bases). The V and J ends lost 3 bases and 8 bases respectively, with 16 bases between them. In germline, CDR1 is GTSNPN, CDR2 SVGIG (reference sequence). The CDR3 contains 13 residues. The CDR3: CAWSPGSNREAFF. The CDR3 DNA reads as TGTGCCTGGAGCCCGGGGTCTAACAGGGAAGCTTTCTTT.

The CDR3 protein is CSAKTSGGRELFF. The CDR3 coding sequence is TGCAGTGCCAAAACTAGCGGGGGGAGGGAGCTGTTTTTT. The chain combines TRBV20-1 with TRBJ2-2, with 12 bases that match TRBD2. The CDR3 has 13 residues. The V gene's germline CDR1 is DFQATT and CDR2 SNEGSKA (reference sequence). V lost 6 bases and J lost 9; bases outside the gene matches: 5.

This clonotype was observed a few times. The rearrangement uses TRBV7-2 and TRBJ2-7; no firm D call. The CDR3 is made up of 13 amino acids. V was pared by 5 bases and J by 1 base, with 9 bases between. Per germline, CDR1 SGHTA and CDR2 FQGNSA. The CDR3 nucleotides are TGTGCCAGCAGCGCCGGGCATTCCTACGAGCAGTACTTC. This sequence encodes CASSAGHSYEQYF.

This clonotype has ten or more counts. The chain carries TRBV5-1 and TRBJ2-2; 7 bases match TRBD2. This CDR3 has 16 amino acids. Looked up from germline, CDR1 is SGHRS and CDR2 is YFSETQ. Trimming took 4 bases from V and 1 from J; bases not matched to a gene: 7. The CDR3 sequence: CASSRAGLRNTGELFF. The DNA for the CDR3 is TGCGCCAGCAGCCGAGCGGGATTACGGAACACCGGGGAGCTGTTTTTT.

This clonotype has ten or more counts. The chain is built from TRBV29-1 and TRBJ1-2; D gene unclear. Looked up from germline, CDR1 is SQVTM and CDR2 is ANQGSEA. This CDR3 spans 12 amino acids. V shed 5 bases and J shed 3 bases, with 10 bases lying between them. Written as DNA, the CDR3 is TGCAGCGTTTACGGGATGGACTATGGCTACACCTTC. Amino acid sequence: CSVYGMDYGYTF.

This clonotype was seen ten or more times. The rearrangement links TRBV5-1 to TRBJ1-4; 9 positions match TRBD1. The junction had 3 bases not matched to a gene; V was cut back by 4 bases and J by 8 bases. The CDR3 is 13 residues long. Germline V gives CDR1 SGHRS, CDR2 YFSETQ. This chain's CDR3 is CASSPGTGEKLFF. In nucleotides, the CDR3 is TGCGCCAGCAGCCCCGGGACAGGGGAAAAACTGTTTTTT.

This clonotype was seen at least ten times. The chain uses TRBV6-2 or TRBV6-3 and TRBJ2-5, with D hard to call. The CDR3 covers 10 residues. Germline V gives CDR1 MNHEY, CDR2 SVGEGT. The V and J ends lost 5 bases and 7 bases respectively, with 5 bases between them. The DNA of the CDR3 is TGTGCCAGCAGTCGAGGGACCCAGTACTTC. This codes for CASSRGTQYF.

The sample holds many counts of this clonotype. The chain uses TRBV5-5 and TRBJ1-1, with a weak D call TRBD1 (5 bases). The CDR3 length is 14 residues. V was clipped by 6 bases and J by 0 bases, with 12 bases between them. Germline V CDR1 and CDR2: SGHKS, YYEKEE (reference sequence). The CDR3 DNA is TGTGCCAGCATCGAGGGACTGATGAACACTGAAGCTTTCTTT. Amino acids: CASIEGLMNTEAFF. Using reference TRBV5-5 and TRBJ1-1 for the parts outside the CDR3, the full variable domain is DAGVTQSPTHLIKTRGQQVTLRCSPISGHKSVSWYQQVLGQGPQFIFQYYEKEERGRGNFPDRFSARQFPNYSSELNVNALLLGDSALYLCASIEGLMNTEAFFGQGTRLTVV.

This clonotype showed up many times. The J gene is TRBJ2-7, the V gene TRBV10-3; weak D call: TRBD1 (6 bases). Germline assignment: CDR1 ENHRY and CDR2 SYGVKD. The CDR3 runs 14 residues. The V gene lost 2 bases and the J gene lost 0 bases, with 8 bases spanning the gap. The CDR3 region has the DNA TGTGCCATCAGTGAGGCACAGGGCTCCTACGAGCAGTACTTC. Translated: CAISEAQGSYEQYF.

This clonotype has at least ten counts. V gene TRBV5-8 combines with J gene TRBJ2-2, with a weak D call TRBD1 (5 bases). The CDR3 extends over 14 amino acids. Trimming took off 3 bases at V and 0 bases at J, with 6 bases between the two ends. The V gene's germline CDR1 is SGHTS and CDR2 YDEGEE. This CDR3 reads CASSWTPNTGELFF. The CDR3 DNA reads as TGTGCCAGCAGCTGGACACCGAACACCGGGGAGCTGTTTTTT.